A selection of T cell receptor beta chains follows, all from one sample in a study of radiation and T cells in renal cell carcinoma. Measured with immunoSEQ multiplex PCR; TCRdb has only the in-frame clones, and not every one. The table includes some 150,000 clones, roughly 83% detected once. The specimen comprised blood, sampled from a patient whose treatment included radiotherapy and nephrectomy. The receptor set was obtained from a woman aged 45-65 years with renal cell carcinoma. The conserved cysteine and the conserved F or W are not part of the CDR3 here. A D gene is named only where the DNA matches it firmly. Rows may omit the clone size; those that give it use once, few, many or a size class.

size | J | D | V | CDR3
NA | TRBJ1-2 | TRBD1 | TRBV30 | AWGNDREGYGYT
NA | TRBJ2-7 | TRBD1 | TRBV30 | AWSATGTGREQY
NA | TRBJ2-7 | TRBD2 | TRBV7-2 | ASSFTSGGGYEQY
NA | TRBJ2-3 | TRBD2 | TRBV27 | ASSSHRTSGSSDTQY
once | TRBJ2-5 | TRBD1 | TRBV5-6 | ASSGKTGGIETQY
once | TRBJ1-6 | TRBD1 | TRBV7-2 | ASSRKGGQGDNSPLH
NA | TRBJ1-5 | TRBD1 | TRBV7-9 | ASSLAVGGSNQPQH
NA | TRBJ1-2 | NA | TRBV7-2 | ASSPTRGDHSYGYT
once | TRBJ1-1 | TRBD1 | TRBV5-6 | ASSLAGTGRLSTEAF
NA | TRBJ2-2 | TRBD1 | TRBV27 | ASSLFPQGAIGDTGELF
NA | TRBJ1-1 | NA | TRBV4-3 | ASSHRGRDTEAF
NA | TRBJ1-2 | NA | TRBV5-4 | ASRGVKGGNVYGYT
NA | TRBJ1-4 | NA | TRBV5-1 | ASSLGTSGYVDEKLF
once | TRBJ2-1 | TRBD2 | TRBV30 | AWNPSGGSYNEQF
NA | TRBJ2-7 | NA | TRBV7-2 | ASSPWGARSYEQY
NA | TRBJ2-7 | TRBD2 | TRBV5-4 | ASSLRTSGSYEQY
NA | TRBJ2-7 | NA | TRBV7-2 | ASSWNRVSYEQY
few | TRBJ1-1 | NA | TRBV5-1 | ASRRQTEAF
NA | TRBJ1-5 | TRBD1 | TRBV19 | ASSGTVSNQPQH
NA | TRBJ2-5 | NA | TRBV27 | ASSHPRETQY
NA | TRBJ2-7 | NA | TRBV5-1 | ASSLVPREQY
NA | TRBJ1-5 | TRBD1 | TRBV5-6 | ASSPKGQAYQPQH
NA | TRBJ2-1 | TRBD2 | TRBV5-1 | ASSLDASGAYNEQF
once | TRBJ2-4 | TRBD1 | TRBV9 | ASSVEETGVRNIQY
large | TRBJ1-1 | NA | TRBV13 | ASSLRGSGLRTEAF
NA | TRBJ1-1 | NA | TRBV4-2 | ASSQVSPTMNTEAF
NA | TRBJ1-2 | NA | TRBV9 | ASSVVEGYGYT
NA | TRBJ1-4 | NA | TRBV5-5 | ASSFGGGEKLF
NA | TRBJ2-7 | NA | TRBV2 | ASSAIYEQY
NA | TRBJ2-7 | NA | TRBV7-2 | ASTDTGYSYEQY
NA | TRBJ2-6 | NA | TRBV5-4 | ASSQNRAGANVLT